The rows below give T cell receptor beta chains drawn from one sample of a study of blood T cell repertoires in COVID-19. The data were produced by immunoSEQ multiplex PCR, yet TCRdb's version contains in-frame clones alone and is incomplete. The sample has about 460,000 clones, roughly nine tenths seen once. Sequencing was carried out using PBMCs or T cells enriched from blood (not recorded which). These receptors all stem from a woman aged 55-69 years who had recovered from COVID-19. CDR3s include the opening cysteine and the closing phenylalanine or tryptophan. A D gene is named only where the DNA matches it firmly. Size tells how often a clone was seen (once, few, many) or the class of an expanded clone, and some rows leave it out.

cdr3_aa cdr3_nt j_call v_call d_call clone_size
CASSAEGVSYNEQFF TGTGCCAGCAGCGCAGAAGGGGTCTCCTACAATGAGCAGTTCTTC TRBJ2-1 TRBV9 NA NA
CASSPRTGSGNTIYF TGCGCCAGCAGCCCTAGGACAGGGTCAGGAAACACCATATATTTT TRBJ1-3 TRBV4-1 TRBD1 NA
CASSSWTGENTEAFF TGTGCCAGCAGCTCCTGGACAGGGGAGAACACTGAAGCTTTCTTT TRBJ1-1 TRBV27 TRBD1 NA
CASSLGVVANEKLFF TGTGCCAGCAGCTTAGGAGTCGTCGCTAATGAAAAACTGTTTTTT TRBJ1-4 TRBV7-8 NA NA
CATSPGGGPKSEKLFF TGTGCCACCAGTCCAGGAGGCGGGCCGAAGAGTGAAAAACTGTTTTTT TRBJ1-4 TRBV24-1 NA NA
CASSLEQGIGEKLFF TGTGCCAGCAGCCTCGAACAGGGGATCGGTGAAAAACTGTTTTTT TRBJ1-4 TRBV2 TRBD1 NA
CASGRWGNTIYF TGTGCCAGCGGTCGGTGGGGAAACACCATATATTTT TRBJ1-3 TRBV27 NA NA
CATSGDGFQGVYEQYF TGTGCCACCAGCGGAGACGGATTTCAGGGGGTTTACGAGCAGTACTTC TRBJ2-7 TRBV15 TRBD1 NA
CASSKAGQTLNTEAFF TGTGCCAGCTCAAAAGCAGGACAGACACTAAACACTGAAGCTTTCTTT TRBJ1-1 TRBV18 NA NA
CASSRGVSANTGELFF TGTGCCAGCAGCCGCGGGGTGTCAGCGAACACCGGGGAGCTGTTTTTT TRBJ2-2 TRBV3-1/TRBV3-2 NA NA
CASSLAPGQGGEKLFF TGTGCCAGCAGCTTGGCCCCGGGACAGGGAGGCGAAAAACTGTTTTTT TRBJ1-4 TRBV5-6 TRBD1 NA
CSVRAGTGNTGELFF TGCAGCGTCCGCGCCGGGACAGGGAACACCGGGGAGCTGTTTTTT TRBJ2-2 TRBV29-1 TRBD1 NA
CASKTGSRGGANVLTF TGTGCCAGCAAGACAGGTTCCCGAGGTGGGGCCAACGTCCTGACTTTC TRBJ2-6 TRBV27 NA NA
CASSPQTGPYGYTF TGTGCCAGCTCACCTCAAACAGGGCCCTATGGCTACACCTTC TRBJ1-2 TRBV18 NA NA
CASSHGLAGLGTGELFF TGCGCCAGCAGCCACGGACTAGCGGGGTTGGGCACCGGGGAGCTGTTTTTT TRBJ2-2 TRBV4-1 TRBD2 NA
CASRAGLTDTQYF TGTGCCAGCAGAGCGGGGCTCACAGATACGCAGTATTTT TRBJ2-3 TRBV2 TRBD2 NA
CSVWTGTNYGYTF TGCAGCGTTTGGACCGGGACTAACTATGGCTACACCTTC TRBJ1-2 TRBV29-1 NA once
CASSQTGSYEQYF TGTGCCAGCAGCCAGACAGGATCCTACGAGCAGTACTTC TRBJ2-7 TRBV3-1/TRBV3-2 NA NA
CASSYAWTGNTEAFF TGTGCCAGCAGTTACGCGTGGACAGGGAACACTGAAGCTTTCTTT TRBJ1-1 TRBV6-5 TRBD1 NA
CASSRTPGNTIYF TGCGCCAGCAGTAGGACTCCTGGAAACACCATATATTTT TRBJ1-3 TRBV10-2 NA NA
CASSVVDEGVGNTIYF TGTGCCAGCAGCGTAGTGGACGAGGGGGTTGGAAACACCATATATTTT TRBJ1-3 TRBV9 NA NA
CASSALAGGADTQYF TGTGCCAGCAGCGCCCTAGCGGGGGGCGCAGATACGCAGTATTTT TRBJ2-3 TRBV5-4 TRBD2 NA
CASSQGGLAGFGGELFF TGTGCCAGCAGCCAGGGTGGACTAGCGGGGTTTGGCGGGGAGCTGTTTTTT TRBJ2-2 TRBV3-1/TRBV3-2 TRBD2 NA
CASSQDRTGGSTDTQYF TGTGCCAGCAGCCAAGATCGTACCGGGGGAAGCACAGATACGCAGTATTTT TRBJ2-3 TRBV3-1/TRBV3-2 NA NA
CASSQLQGGTEAFF TGTGCCAGCAGCCAATTACAGGGTGGCACTGAAGCTTTCTTT TRBJ1-1 TRBV3-1/TRBV3-2 NA NA
CASSQAGGGRNQPQHF TGTGCCAGCAGCCAAGCTGGCGGGGGGCGCAATCAGCCCCAGCATTTT TRBJ1-5 TRBV3-1/TRBV3-2 NA NA
CASSRGQAEAFF TGTGCCAGCAGCCGAGGACAGGCCGAAGCTTTCTTT TRBJ1-1 TRBV9 TRBD1 NA
CASSQGYSNQPQHF TGTGCCAGCAGCCAGGGATATAGCAATCAGCCCCAGCATTTT TRBJ1-5 TRBV13 NA NA
CATSNDRGGYQPQHF TGTGCCACCAGCAACGACAGGGGAGGGTATCAGCCCCAGCATTTT TRBJ1-5 TRBV15 TRBD1 NA
CASSPRLAGGANQETQYF TGTGCCAGCAGCCCAAGACTAGCGGGGGGGGCGAACCAAGAGACCCAGTACTTC TRBJ2-5 TRBV5-6 TRBD2 NA
CSASSGVTGELFF TGCAGTGCTAGTTCGGGGGTTACCGGGGAGCTGTTTTTT TRBJ2-2 TRBV20-1 NA NA
CASSQPGTGANVLTF TGCGCCAGCAGCCAACCGGGTACTGGGGCCAACGTCCTGACTTTC TRBJ2-6 TRBV4-1 NA NA
CASRGTSGAYEQYF TGTGCCAGCAGGGGGACTAGCGGGGCTTACGAGCAGTACTTC TRBJ2-7 TRBV2 TRBD2 NA
CASSFGGHSNTEAFF TGTGCCAGCAGTTTTGGGGGACATTCGAACACTGAAGCTTTCTTT TRBJ1-1 TRBV2 NA NA
CASSVGLYYGYTF TGCGCCAGCAGCGTCGGGTTGTACTATGGCTACACCTTC TRBJ1-2 TRBV5-1 NA NA
CASSLTSGGSPLQYF TGTGCCAGCAGTCTCACTAGCGGGGGTTCGCCCTTGCAGTATTTT TRBJ2-3 TRBV2 TRBD2 NA
CSAKPGTGFNEKLFF TGCAGCGCGAAACCAGGGACAGGCTTTAATGAAAAACTGTTTTTT TRBJ1-4 TRBV29-1 TRBD1 NA
CASSESGGTEAFF TGCGCCAGCAGTGAGTCTGGCGGCACTGAAGCTTTCTTT TRBJ1-1 TRBV10-1 NA NA
CASSSRQGGVGELFF TGTGCCAGCAGCTCGCGACAGGGGGGAGTCGGGGAGCTGTTTTTT TRBJ2-2 TRBV5-4 TRBD1 few
CASKGEMGNTEAFF TGTGCCAGCAAGGGGGAGATGGGGAACACTGAAGCTTTCTTT TRBJ1-1 TRBV2 NA NA
CASSLIQGANTGELFF TGCGCCAGCAGCTTGATTCAGGGCGCGAACACCGGGGAGCTGTTTTTT TRBJ2-2 TRBV5-1 NA once
CASSSTGYGEKLFF TGTGCCAGCTCATCTACAGGATATGGGGAAAAACTGTTTTTT TRBJ1-4 TRBV18 NA NA
CASIRGPFATNEKLFF TGTGCCAGCATTCGGGGTCCCTTCGCAACTAATGAAAAACTGTTTTTT TRBJ1-4 TRBV2 NA NA
CAWSVSGVQPQHF TGTGCCTGGAGTGTATCCGGGGTTCAGCCCCAGCATTTT TRBJ1-5 TRBV30 NA NA
CASSDPGGSSYEQYF TGTGCCAGCAGTGACCCCGGGGGTAGCTCCTACGAGCAGTACTTC TRBJ2-7 TRBV2 NA NA
CASSPNKGGEAFF TGTGCCAGCAGCCCGAACAAAGGGGGTGAAGCTTTCTTT TRBJ1-1 TRBV7-2 NA NA
CASSPWTVNTGELFF TGTGCCAGCAGTCCCTGGACAGTGAACACCGGGGAGCTGTTTTTT TRBJ2-2 TRBV2 NA NA
CASSSPGIVNTGELFF TGTGCCAGCAGCTCACCGGGAATAGTCAACACCGGGGAGCTGTTTTTT TRBJ2-2 TRBV7-6 NA NA
CASSVVSPTDTQYF TGTGCCAGCAGCGTAGTCTCTCCGACAGATACGCAGTATTTT TRBJ2-3 TRBV9 NA NA
CASSVGLAGGKGETQYF TGTGCCAGCAGCGTAGGGCTAGCGGGGGGGAAGGGAGAGACCCAGTACTTC TRBJ2-5 TRBV9 TRBD2 NA
CATGGTGEETQYF TGTGCCACCGGGGGGACAGGGGAAGAGACCCAGTACTTC TRBJ2-5 TRBV24-1 TRBD1 NA
CASSIPSGDSNQPQHF TGTGCCAGTAGTATCCCCTCCGGGGATAGCAATCAGCCCCAGCATTTT TRBJ1-5 TRBV19 NA NA
CASSHPARTTIYNEQFF TGCGCCAGCAGTCATCCCGCGCGGACAACTATTTACAATGAGCAGTTCTTC TRBJ2-1 TRBV23-1 NA NA
CASSSPVVSGEKLFF TGTGCCAGCAGCTCCCCGGTGGTCTCCGGTGAAAAACTGTTTTTT TRBJ1-4 TRBV11-2 NA NA
CASSPIGTGPNQPQHF TGTGCCAGCAGCCCGATCGGGACAGGCCCCAATCAGCCCCAGCATTTT TRBJ1-5 TRBV3-1/TRBV3-2 TRBD1 NA